Presented here are 3 T cell receptor beta chains from one specimen sequenced in a study of T-cell memory formation after mild COVID-19. TCRdb itself ran the 5' RACE reads through MiXCR, one entry per CDR3 protein. The sample lists about 360,000 distinct CDR3 sequences, roughly 14% seen once, with less than 25% in the top ten. What was sequenced was PBMCs or a T cell subset sorted from them (not recorded which). Source of these receptors: a young man who had mild COVID-19 (a few samples of this study predate the infection). Cell type and time point are not known.

The genes are TRBV6-5 and TRBJ1-4, with D tentatively TRBD1 (5 bases). In germline, CDR1 is MNHEY, CDR2 SVGAGI. V dropped 5 bases and J dropped 0 bases, with 16 bases sitting between them. The CDR3 totals 17 residues. The CDR3: CASSQQRQTATNEKLFF. The CDR3 DNA reads TGTGCCAGCAGTCAGCAACGACAGACAGCAACTAATGAAAAACTGTTTTTT.

At least ten counts were recorded for this clonotype. V and J are TRBV5-1 and TRBJ2-7; D possibly corresponds to TRBD1 (6 bases). The V and J ends lost 5 bases and 0 bases respectively, with 15 bases between them. Germline V gene sequence: CDR1 SGHRS, CDR2 YFSETQ. The CDR3 extends over 15 amino acids. The CDR3 loop is CASRRDIGSSYEQYV. DNA for the CDR3: TGCGCCAGCAGAAGGGACATCGGTAGCTCCTACGAGCAGTACGTC.

The V gene is TRBV5-1, the J gene TRBJ1-4; D is unresolved. The CDR3 runs 15 residues. The germline V gene encodes CDR1 SGHRS and CDR2 YFSETQ. Between the trimmed V and J ends, which lost 0 bases and 0 bases, there was a span of 6 bases. The CDR3 DNA reads as TGCGCCAGCAGCTTGGGCCCAGCAACTAATGAAAAACTGTTTTTT. Its protein product is CASSLGPATNEKLFF.